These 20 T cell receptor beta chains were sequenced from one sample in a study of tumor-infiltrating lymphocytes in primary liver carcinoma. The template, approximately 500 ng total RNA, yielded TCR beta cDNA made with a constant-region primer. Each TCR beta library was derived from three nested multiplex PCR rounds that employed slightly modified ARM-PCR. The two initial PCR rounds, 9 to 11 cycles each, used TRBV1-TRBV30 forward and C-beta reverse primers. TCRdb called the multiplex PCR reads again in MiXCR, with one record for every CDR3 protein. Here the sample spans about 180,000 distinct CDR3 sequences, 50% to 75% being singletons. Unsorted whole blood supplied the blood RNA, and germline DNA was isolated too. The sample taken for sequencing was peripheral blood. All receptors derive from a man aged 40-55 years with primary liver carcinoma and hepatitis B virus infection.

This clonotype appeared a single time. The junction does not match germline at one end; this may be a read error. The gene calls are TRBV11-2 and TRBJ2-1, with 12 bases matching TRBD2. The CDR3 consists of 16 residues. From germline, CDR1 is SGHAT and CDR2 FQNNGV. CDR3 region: CAKSAPGLAGRIEQFF. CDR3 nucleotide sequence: TGTGCCAAAAGCGCCCCGGGACTAGCGGGTCGCATTGAGCAGTTCTTT.

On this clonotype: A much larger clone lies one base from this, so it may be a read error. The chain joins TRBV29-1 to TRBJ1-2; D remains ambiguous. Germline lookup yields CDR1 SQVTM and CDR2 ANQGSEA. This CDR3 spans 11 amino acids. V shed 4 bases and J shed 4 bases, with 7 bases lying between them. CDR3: CSVGTVYGYTF. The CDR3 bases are TGCAGCGTTGGGACGGTCTATGGCTACACCTTC.

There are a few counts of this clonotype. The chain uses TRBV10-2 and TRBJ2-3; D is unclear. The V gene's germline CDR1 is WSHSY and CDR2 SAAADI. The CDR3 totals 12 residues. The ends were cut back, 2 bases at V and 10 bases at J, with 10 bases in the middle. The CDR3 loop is CASSETRSSQYF. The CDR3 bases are TGCGCCAGCAGTGAGACCAGGAGCTCGCAGTATTTT.

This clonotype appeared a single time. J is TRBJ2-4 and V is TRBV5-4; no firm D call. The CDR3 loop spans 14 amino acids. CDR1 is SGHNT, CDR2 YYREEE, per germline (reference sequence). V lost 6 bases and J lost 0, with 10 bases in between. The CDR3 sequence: CASILSLAKNIQYF. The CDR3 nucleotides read TGTGCCAGCATACTATCTCTAGCCAAAAACATTCAGTACTTC.

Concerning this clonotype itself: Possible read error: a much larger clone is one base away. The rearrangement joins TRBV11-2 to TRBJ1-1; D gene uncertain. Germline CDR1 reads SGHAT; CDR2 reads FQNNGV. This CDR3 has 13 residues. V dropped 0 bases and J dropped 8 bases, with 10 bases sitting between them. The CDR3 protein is CASSLDWTAEAFF. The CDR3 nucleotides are TGTGCCAGCAGCTTAGATTGGACTGCGGAAGCTTTCTTT.

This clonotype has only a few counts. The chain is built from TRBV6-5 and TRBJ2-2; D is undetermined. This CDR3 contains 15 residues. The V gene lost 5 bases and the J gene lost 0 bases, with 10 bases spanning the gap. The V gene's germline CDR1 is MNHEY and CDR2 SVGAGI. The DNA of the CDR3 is TGTGCCAGCAGTCGAGAAGGGACGAACACCGGGGAGCTGTTTTTT. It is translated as CASSREGTNTGELFF.

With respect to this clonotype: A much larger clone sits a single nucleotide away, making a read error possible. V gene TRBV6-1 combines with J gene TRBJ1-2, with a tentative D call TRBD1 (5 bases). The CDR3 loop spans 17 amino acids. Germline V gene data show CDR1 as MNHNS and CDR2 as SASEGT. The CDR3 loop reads CAGSEHLEPTAVYGYTF. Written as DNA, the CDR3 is TGTGCCGGCAGTGAACACCTAGAACCGACAGCCGTCTATGGCTACACCTTC.

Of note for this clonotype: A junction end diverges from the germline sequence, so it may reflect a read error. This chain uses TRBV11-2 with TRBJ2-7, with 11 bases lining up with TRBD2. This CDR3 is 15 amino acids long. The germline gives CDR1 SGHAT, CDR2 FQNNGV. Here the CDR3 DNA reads TGTACCAGCAGCTTAGTAACTAGCGGGAGCTGCGAGCAGTACTTC. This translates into CTSSLVTSGSCEQYF. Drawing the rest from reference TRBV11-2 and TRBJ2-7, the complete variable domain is EAGVAQSPRYKIIEKRQSVAFWCNPISGHATLYWYQQILGQGPKLLIQFQNNGVVDDSQLPKDRFSAERLKGVDSTLKIQPAKLEDSAVYLCTSSLVTSGSCEQYFGPGTRLTVT.

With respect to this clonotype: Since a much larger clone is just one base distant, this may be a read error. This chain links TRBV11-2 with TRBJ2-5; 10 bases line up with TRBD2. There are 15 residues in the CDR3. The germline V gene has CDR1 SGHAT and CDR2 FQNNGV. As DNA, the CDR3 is TGTGCCAGCAGCTTTATAGCGGGGGGCCAAAAGACCCAGTACTTC. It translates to CASSFIAGGQKTQYF.

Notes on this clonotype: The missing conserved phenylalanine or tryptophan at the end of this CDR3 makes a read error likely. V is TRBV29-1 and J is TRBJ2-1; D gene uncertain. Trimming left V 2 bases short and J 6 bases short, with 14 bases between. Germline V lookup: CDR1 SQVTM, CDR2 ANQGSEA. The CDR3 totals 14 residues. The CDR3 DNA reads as TGCAGCGTTGAACGCCAAAGGTCGGGCAATGAGCAGTTCCTC. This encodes CSVERQRSGNEQFL.

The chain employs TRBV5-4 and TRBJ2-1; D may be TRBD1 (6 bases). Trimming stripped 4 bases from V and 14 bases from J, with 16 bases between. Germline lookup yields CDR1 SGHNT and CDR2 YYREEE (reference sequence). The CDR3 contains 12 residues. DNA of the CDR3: TGTGCCAGCAGCAGAATGACAGGCGTTAAGTTCTTC. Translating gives CASSRMTGVKFF.

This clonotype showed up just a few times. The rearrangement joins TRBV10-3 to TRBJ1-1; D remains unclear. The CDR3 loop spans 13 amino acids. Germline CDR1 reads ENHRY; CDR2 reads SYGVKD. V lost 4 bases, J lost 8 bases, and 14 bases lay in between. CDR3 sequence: CAISGTGNIEAFF. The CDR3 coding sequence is TGTGCCATCAGTGGGACCGGGAATATCGAAGCTTTCTTT.

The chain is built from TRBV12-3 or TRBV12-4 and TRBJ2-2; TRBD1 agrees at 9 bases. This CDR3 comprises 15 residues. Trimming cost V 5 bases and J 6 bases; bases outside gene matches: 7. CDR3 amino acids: CASSHRGQGAGELFF. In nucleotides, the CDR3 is TGTGCCAGCAGTCACAGGGGACAGGGCGCCGGGGAGCTGTTTTTT.

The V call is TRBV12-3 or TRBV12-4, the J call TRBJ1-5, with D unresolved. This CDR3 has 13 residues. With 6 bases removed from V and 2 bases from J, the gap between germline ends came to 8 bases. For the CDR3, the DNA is TGTGCCAGCAGGCTATTAGGCAATCAGCCCCAGCATTTT. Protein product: CASRLLGNQPQHF.

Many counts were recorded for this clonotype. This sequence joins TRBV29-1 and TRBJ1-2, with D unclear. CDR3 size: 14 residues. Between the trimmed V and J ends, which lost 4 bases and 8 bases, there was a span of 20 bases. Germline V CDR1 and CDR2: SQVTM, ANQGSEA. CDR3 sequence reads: CSVVRDESDRGYTF. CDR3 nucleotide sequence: TGCAGCGTTGTCCGCGACGAATCTGACCGGGGCTACACCTTC. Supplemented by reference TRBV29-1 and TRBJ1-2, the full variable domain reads SAVISQKPSRDICQRGTSLTIQCQVDSQVTMMFWYRQQPGQSLTLIATANQGSEATYESGFVIDKFPISRPNLTFSTLTVSNMSPEDSSIYLCSVVRDESDRGYTFGSGTRLTVV.

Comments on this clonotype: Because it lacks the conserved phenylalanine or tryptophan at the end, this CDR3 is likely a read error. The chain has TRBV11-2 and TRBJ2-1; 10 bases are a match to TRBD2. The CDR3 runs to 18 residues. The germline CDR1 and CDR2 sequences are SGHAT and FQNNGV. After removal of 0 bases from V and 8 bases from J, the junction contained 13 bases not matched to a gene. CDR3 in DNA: TGTGCCAGCAGCTTAGATCAGTGGACTAGCGGCTCCTATGATGAGCAGTTCCTC. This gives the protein CASSLDQWTSGSYDEQFL.

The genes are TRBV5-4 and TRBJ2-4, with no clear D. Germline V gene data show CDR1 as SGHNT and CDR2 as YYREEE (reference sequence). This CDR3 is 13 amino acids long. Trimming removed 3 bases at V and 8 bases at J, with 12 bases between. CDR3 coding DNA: TGTGCCAGCAGCTCGCCCTCGGTAGACATTCAGTACTTC. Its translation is CASSSPSVDIQYF.

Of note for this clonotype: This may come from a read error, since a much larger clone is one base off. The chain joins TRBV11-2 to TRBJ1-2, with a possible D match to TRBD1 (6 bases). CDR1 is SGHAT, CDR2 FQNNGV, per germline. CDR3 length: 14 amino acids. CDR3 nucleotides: TGTGCCAGCAGGCTCGCAGGGGCCAACTATGGCCACACCTTC. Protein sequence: CASRLAGANYGHTF.

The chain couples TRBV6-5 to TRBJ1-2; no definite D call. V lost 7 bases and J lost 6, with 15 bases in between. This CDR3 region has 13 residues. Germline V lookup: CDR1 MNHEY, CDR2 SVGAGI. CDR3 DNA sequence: TGTGCCAGCATGGACCGGCCATCCAATGGCTACACCTTC. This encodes CASMDRPSNGYTF.

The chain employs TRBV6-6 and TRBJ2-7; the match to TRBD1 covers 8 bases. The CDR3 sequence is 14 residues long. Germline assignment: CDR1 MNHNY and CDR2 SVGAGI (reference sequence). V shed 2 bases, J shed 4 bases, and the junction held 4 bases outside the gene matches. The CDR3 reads CASSYVDRGYEQYF. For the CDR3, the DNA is TGTGCCAGCAGTTACGTTGACAGGGGTTACGAGCAGTACTTC.